The clone carrying this T cell receptor beta chain was detected only once. The target antigen is unknown. This specimen belongs to a study of T cell responses to AZD1222 COVID-19 vaccine. Broader study findings: Clonal diversity was possibly underestimated, and the donors were mostly white British, with more females.

Germline V gene sequence: CDR1 MDHEN, CDR2 SYDVKM. The CDR3 spans 15 residues. J lost 9 bases, V lost 0 bases, and 9 bases had no gene match. TCRdb's copy holds only in-frame clones and misses some; the assay was immunoSEQ multiplex PCR. Seen here are some 150,000 clones, less than 90% observed once, and the top ten hold 5.5% to 8%. The chain combines TRBV28 with TRBJ2-3; 7 bases align to TRBD2. Sequences were derived from peripheral blood, sampled after recovery from COVID-19. This TCR came from an adult who had recovered from COVID-19. CDR3 amino acids: CASSLWDTGGRTQYF. Here the CDR3 DNA reads TGTGCCAGCAGTTTATGGGATACTGGCGGGAGAACGCAGTATTTT.